This TCR beta chain was sequenced in a study of blood T cell repertoires in COVID-19 (dated by TCRdb to the early 2020s). Looking at the study overall: Collaborator samples came from the United States, Italy and Spain and covered acute and convalescent phases of COVID-19. Where available, HLA class I and class II types were taken from metadata supplied by the sample provider and were not determined by assay-based typing. The repertoires were released in a freely available public database intended as a resource for research on the immune response to SARS-CoV-2. Nearly every sample came with metadata listing a de-identified subject ID, COVID-19 status, age in years and sex. The dataset comprised deeply sampled blood TCRbeta repertoires from subjects exposed to, actively infected with, or recovered from COVID-19. The prospective study material was composed of cDNA or gDNA derived from T cells, B-cell-depleted T cells, or PBMCs. Samples were obtained from the ongoing ImmuneRACE study (first 160 participants) and from about 1,300 subjects provided by 6 global collaborators.

Of note for this clone: No antigen is known for it. No quality values exist for individual bases; no much larger clone is one base distant.

Whole blood was collected in K2EDTA tubes by collaborating institutions according to the institutions' own protocols. For TCRbeta analysis, collaborator samples were shipped as frozen whole blood, as isolated PBMCs, or as DNA extracted from either sample type. The V end gives up 5 bases and the J end 2 bases, leaving 3 bases in the junction not matched to a gene. The CDR3 measures 15 amino acids from cysteine to phenylalanine. The read is trimmed to its CDR3 DNA, 45 bases read in frame from base 1. CDR1 SEHNR and CDR2 FQNEAQ were looked up in the germline V gene (reference sequence). The paper's findings and limits, for the study overall: Clinical and demographic metadata were provided uncurated, with the amount varying by source and participant.

TCRbeta CDR3 regions were amplified from genomic DNA by means of the immunoSEQ Assay, a bias-controlled multiplex PCR. Turning to the authors' computational methods: The number of nucleated cells in each sample was estimated by amplification of reference gene primers within the assay. Sequence reads were collapsed and filtered to measure the absolute abundance of every unique TCRbeta CDR3 rearrangement. For each sample, productive Simpson clonality was calculated by taking the square root of Simpson's diversity index across productive rearrangements. TCRdb mirrors the immuneACCESS table, restricted to in-frame sequences. Some clones are absent from its copies; in checked studies, under half trace to an unresolved V gene, and the reason for the others is unknown. V and J calls plus clone size are reproduced from that table; the DNA served to infer D and trimming. Across this sample there are under 150,000 clones, with roughly 80% seen only once. The ten largest clones capture roughly 1.9% of the sample.

Recombination connected TRBV7-9 to TRBJ2-2; 9 bases in the middle match TRBD2. Sample: peripheral blood. This clonotype was sampled from a man in his 70s with acute or convalescent COVID-19. The nucleotide sequence reads TGTGCCAGCAGCAATAGCGGGGGTAACACCGGGGAGCTGTTTTTT. Its protein product is CASSNSGGNTGELFF.